Following are 4 T cell receptor beta chains from one sample sequenced in a study of T cell responses to AZD1222 COVID-19 vaccine. Assay: immunoSEQ multiplex PCR; the TCRdb copy retains only in-frame clones and omits some. The data show some 95,000 clones, with around 89% seen just once and roughly 12% held by the top ten. Sequencing used peripheral blood, obtained 28 days after the second AZD1222 dose. These receptor sequences come from an adult who received the AZD1222 COVID-19 vaccine.

In this sample, this clone turned up once. The chain couples TRBV5-5 to TRBJ1-1; TRBD1 matches at 9 bases. V shed 5 bases and J 5 bases; nucleotides not matched to a gene: 10. CDR3 length equals 15 residues. In germline, CDR1 is SGHKS, CDR2 YYEKEE (reference sequence). CDR3 sequence reads: CASSYRGRIETEAFF. The DNA of the CDR3 is TGTGCCAGCAGTTACAGGGGGCGGATAGAGACTGAAGCTTTCTTT.

The V and J genes are TRBV30 and TRBJ1-5; no clear D. The CDR3 is 14 residues long. Trimming left V 0 bases short and J 0 bases short, with 6 bases between. In germline, CDR1 is GTSNPN, CDR2 SVGIG (reference sequence). The CDR3 DNA sequence: TGTGCCTGGAGTGTAAGCGGTAGCAATCAGCCCCAGCATTTT. Residues: CAWSVSGSNQPQHF.

The chain is built from TRBV13 and TRBJ2-3; D is unresolved. This CDR3 contains 14 residues. Deletions cut 0 bases from V and 2 bases from J, with 6 bases between. Germline V CDR1 and CDR2: PRHDT, FYEKMQ (reference sequence). CDR3 nucleotide sequence: TGTGCCAGCAGCTTAGGGACCGACACAGATACGCAGTATTTT. The encoded protein is CASSLGTDTDTQYF. The variable domain in full, with the rest retrieved from reference TRBV13 and TRBJ2-3, is AAGVIQSPRHLIKEKRETATLKCYPIPRHDTVYWYQQGPGQDPQFLISFYEKMQSDKGSIPDRFSAQQFSDYHSELNMSSLELGDSALYFCASSLGTDTDTQYFGPGTRLTVL.

V usage is TRBV2 and J usage is TRBJ1-5; no clear D gene. The CDR3 runs 13 residues. Trimming stripped 3 bases from V and 2 bases from J, with 5 bases between. Germline V lookup: CDR1 SNHLY, CDR2 FYNNEI. The CDR3 DNA reads TGTGCCAGCAGTGAGATAGGCAATCAGCCCCAGCATTTT. Residues: CASSEIGNQPQHF.